This T cell receptor beta chain was recovered during a study of T cell responses to AZD1222 COVID-19 vaccine. The wider study: Researchers grouped second doses given at about 4 or about 12 weeks into one pool.

The ends were cut back, 5 bases at V and 0 bases at J, with 3 bases in the middle. This CDR3 is built from 12 residues. The germline V gene encodes CDR1 SEHNR and CDR2 FQNEAQ (reference sequence). This table comes from immunoSEQ multiplex PCR, and its TCRdb copy is limited to in-frame clones, with some not included. There are about 110,000 clones in the sample; roughly 88% occur only once, and 17% lies in the top ten. Sequences were derived from peripheral blood, sampled on day 0 of AZD1222 vaccination. This clonotype originated in an adult in good health. The chain combines TRBV7-9 with TRBJ2-3; D remains ambiguous. Here the CDR3 reads CASSRSTDTQYF. In DNA form, the CDR3 reads TGTGCCAGCAGCCGTAGCACAGATACGCAGTATTTT.